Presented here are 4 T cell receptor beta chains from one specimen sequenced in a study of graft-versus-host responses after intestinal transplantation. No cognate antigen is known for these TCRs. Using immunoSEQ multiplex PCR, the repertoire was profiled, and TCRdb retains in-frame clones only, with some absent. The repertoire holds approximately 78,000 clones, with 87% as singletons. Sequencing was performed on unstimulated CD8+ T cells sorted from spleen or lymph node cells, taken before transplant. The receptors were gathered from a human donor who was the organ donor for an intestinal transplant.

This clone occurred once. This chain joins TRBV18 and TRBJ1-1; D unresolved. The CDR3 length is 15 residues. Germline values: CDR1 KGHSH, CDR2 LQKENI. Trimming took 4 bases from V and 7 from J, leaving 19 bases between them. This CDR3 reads CASSHPYSALHEAFF. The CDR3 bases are TGTGCCAGCTCACACCCCTACAGTGCACTGCATGAAGCTTTCTTT. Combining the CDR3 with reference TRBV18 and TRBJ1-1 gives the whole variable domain NAGVMQNPRHLVRRRGQEARLRCSPMKGHSHVYWYRQLPEEGLKFMVYLQKENIIDESGMPKERFSAEFPKEGPSILRIQQVVRGDSAAYFCASSHPYSALHEAFFGQGTRLTVV.

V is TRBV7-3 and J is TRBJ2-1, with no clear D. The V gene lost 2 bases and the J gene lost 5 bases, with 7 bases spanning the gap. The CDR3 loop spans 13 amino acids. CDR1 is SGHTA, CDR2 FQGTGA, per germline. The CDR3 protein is CASSLVGDNEQFF. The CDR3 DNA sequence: TGTGCCAGCAGCTTAGTGGGCGACAATGAGCAGTTCTTC.

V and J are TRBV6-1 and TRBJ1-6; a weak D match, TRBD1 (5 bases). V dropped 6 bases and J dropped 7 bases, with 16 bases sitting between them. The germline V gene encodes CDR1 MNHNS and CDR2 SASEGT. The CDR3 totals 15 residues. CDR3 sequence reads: CASRKLPGPNSPLHF. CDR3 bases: TGTGCCAGCAGGAAACTACCGGGACCCAATTCACCCCTCCACTTT.

The CDR3 bases are TGCGCCAGCAGCCAGCGGACAGGGGGCGCGGATCAGCCCCAGCATTTT. This sequence encodes CASSQRTGGADQPQHF. The rearrangement uses TRBV4-1 and TRBJ1-5; 11 nucleotides line up with TRBD1. Looked up from germline, CDR1 is MGHRA and CDR2 is YSYEKL. V shed 3 bases and J 5 bases; nucleotides not matched to a gene: 6. The CDR3 totals 16 residues.